Below are 24 T cell receptor beta chains sequenced from a single sample in a study of human T cells and chemical hapten exposure. The time point denotes: patch test 2, 6 weeks after DPC sensitization. Sample treatment: therapeutic diphenylcyclopropenone sensitization with weekly scalp DPC. TCRdb ran MiXCR on the RACE reads and lists one entry per CDR3 protein. This sample has roughly 69,000 distinct CDR3 sequences, with 10% found just once. The sample consisted of whole blood, taken in connection with sensitization to the hapten diphenylcyclopropenone (DPC). The receptors were gathered from a woman in her forties or fifties with alopecia areata. Some clones in this sample may be carry-over from other donors' samples.

This clonotype has more than one count but fewer than ten. This rearrangement joins TRBV9 to TRBJ1-1; D unclear. This CDR3 region has 13 residues. The germline V gene encodes CDR1 SGDLS and CDR2 YYNGEE. V lost 3 bases and J lost 0, with 6 bases in between. CDR3 nucleotides: TGTGCCAGCAGCGATACCGTGAACACTGAAGCTTTCTTT. Amino acids: CASSDTVNTEAFF.

This clonotype was observed at least ten times. This chain joins TRBV14 and TRBJ2-7; 7 bases match TRBD2. The CDR3 is made up of 16 amino acids. V gave up 0 bases and J gave up 5 bases; unmatched junction bases: 10. The germline gives CDR1 SGHDN, CDR2 FVKESK. The CDR3 DNA is TGTGCCAGCAGCCAAGATAGATGGGGGAGGGCCCACGAGCAGTACTTC. Protein product: CASSQDRWGRAHEQYF.

This rearrangement joins TRBV6-5 to TRBJ2-1; D uncertain. CDR1 is MNHEY, CDR2 SVGAGI, per germline. This CDR3 contains 14 residues. The V gene lost 6 bases and the J gene lost 2 bases, with 11 bases spanning the gap. In DNA form, the CDR3 reads TGTGCCAGCAGGACCACACACGCCTACAATGAGCAGTTCTTC. Translated: CASRTTHAYNEQFF.

This clonotype was picked up many times. The chain couples TRBV28 to TRBJ2-3; 7 bases map to TRBD2. Trimming took 1 base from V and 2 from J; bases not matched to a gene: 6. This CDR3 is 16 amino acids long. Germline V gene sequence: CDR1 MDHEN, CDR2 SYDVKM. CDR3 bases: TGTGCCAGCAGTTTATTTCGCGGGGGTCTCACAGATACGCAGTATTTT. Translating it yields CASSLFRGGLTDTQYF.

This clonotype has a handful of counts. CDR3 region: CASSLGNMNTEAFF. In DNA, the CDR3 is TGCGCCAGCAGCTTAGGAAACATGAACACTGAAGCTTTCTTT. The chain couples TRBV5-1 to TRBJ1-1, with D uncertain. CDR3 size: 14 residues. Per germline, CDR1 SGHRS and CDR2 YFSETQ. V lost 2 bases and J 0 bases, leaving 8 bases between the germline ends. Combining the CDR3 with reference TRBV5-1 and TRBJ1-1 gives the whole variable domain KAGVTQTPRYLIKTRGQQVTLSCSPISGHRSVSWYQQTPGQGLQFLFEYFSETQRNKGNFPGRFSGRQFSNSRSEMNVSTLELGDSALYLCASSLGNMNTEAFFGQGTRLTVV.

This clonotype was detected only a few times. V and J are TRBV19 and TRBJ2-5, with D maybe TRBD1 (6 bases). V dropped 5 bases and J dropped 3 bases, with 22 bases sitting between them. Looked up from germline, CDR1 is LNHDA and CDR2 is SQIVND (reference sequence). CDR3 size: 17 residues. The CDR3 protein is CASSQRTGYESKETQYF. The CDR3 coding sequence is TGTGCCAGTAGTCAGCGCACAGGGTACGAGTCTAAAGAGACCCAGTACTTC. The full variable domain, with the rest looked up from reference TRBV19 and TRBJ2-5, is DGGITQSPKYLFRKEGQNVTLSCEQNLNHDAMYWYRQDPGQGLRLIYYSQIVNDFQKGDIAEGYSVSREKKESFPLTVTSAQKNPTAFYLCASSQRTGYESKETQYFGPGTRLLVL.

This clonotype showed up many times. This chain connects TRBV29-1 to TRBJ2-1; D gene uncertain. This CDR3 has 10 amino acids. Looked up from germline, CDR1 is SQVTM and CDR2 is ANQGSEA. V dropped 4 bases and J dropped 6 bases, with 4 bases sitting between them. The CDR3 here is CSVVANEQFF. CDR3 coding DNA: TGCAGCGTTGTCGCCAATGAGCAGTTCTTC.

This clonotype was detected ten times or more. The CDR3 is CASSQIRGHRNQPQHF. CDR3 sequence (DNA): TGTGCCAGCAGCCAAATCAGGGGTCACCGTAATCAGCCCCAGCATTTT. The chain couples TRBV11-2 to TRBJ1-5, with D maybe TRBD1 (6 bases). The CDR3 runs 16 residues. The V gene's germline CDR1 is SGHAT and CDR2 FQNNGV. The V end was cut by 5 bases, the J end by 4 bases, with 18 bases between. The whole variable domain, filled in from reference TRBV11-2 and TRBJ1-5, reads EAGVAQSPRYKIIEKRQSVAFWCNPISGHATLYWYQQILGQGPKLLIQFQNNGVVDDSQLPKDRFSAERLKGVDSTLKIQPAKLEDSAVYLCASSQIRGHRNQPQHFGDGTRLSIL.

This clonotype was observed many times. The rearrangement links TRBV13 to TRBJ2-7, with 11 positions matching TRBD2. The ends lost 4 bases at V and 0 bases at J; junction bases unmatched: 2. The CDR3 loop spans 15 amino acids. Germline values: CDR1 PRHDT, CDR2 FYEKMQ (reference sequence). CDR3 nucleotide sequence: TGTGCCAGCAGCTCCCTAGCGGGAGGCTCCTACGAGCAGTACTTC. It encodes CASSSLAGGSYEQYF.

This clonotype was detected many times. The V gene is TRBV29-1, the J gene TRBJ2-5; 8 bases fit TRBD1. In germline, CDR1 is SQVTM, CDR2 ANQGSEA. This CDR3 spans 15 amino acids. The trim removed 6 bases at V and 1 base at J, leaving 10 bases unmatched. The CDR3 bases are TGCAGCGTCAACCCCCTAGACAGGGGCCAAGAGACCCAGTACTTC. Its protein is CSVNPLDRGQETQYF.

There are many counts of this clonotype. V is TRBV20-1 and J is TRBJ2-1; no reliable D call. CDR3 length: 16 amino acids. V lost 3 bases, J lost 3 bases, and 18 bases lay in between. Germline CDR1 DFQATT, CDR2 SNEGSKA (reference sequence). The CDR3 protein is CSARSVGRPFYNEQFF. The DNA for the CDR3 is TGCAGTGCTAGGTCGGTGGGCAGACCTTTCTACAATGAGCAGTTCTTC.

CDR3 DNA sequence: TGTGCCAGCAGTAAAGAAAAACAGTACTTC. It translates to CASSKEKQYF. The rearrangement uses TRBV28 and TRBJ2-4, with unresolved D. The germline gives CDR1 MDHEN, CDR2 SYDVKM. The CDR3 is 10 amino acids. V lost 5 bases and J 13 bases, leaving 9 bases between the germline ends.

This sequence joins TRBV11-1 and TRBJ2-7, with 7 bases that match TRBD2. Germline V CDR1 and CDR2: SGHAT, FQDESV (reference sequence). V lost 6 bases and J lost 2; bases outside the gene matches: 7. The CDR3 is made up of 14 amino acids. The CDR3 is CASRPGTTTYEQYF. The CDR3 DNA reads TGTGCCAGCAGACCCGGGACTACCACCTACGAGCAGTACTTC.

The rearrangement links TRBV14 to TRBJ2-7; 11 bases map to TRBD2. Trimming took 4 bases from V and 0 from J; bases not matched to a gene: 11. Germline V gives CDR1 SGHDN, CDR2 FVKESK. The CDR3 has 18 residues. The CDR3 loop reads CASSRNALAGGSSYEQYF. The CDR3, as DNA: TGTGCCAGCAGCCGAAATGCGCTAGCGGGAGGAAGCTCCTACGAGCAGTACTTC.

This clonotype was picked up many times. The chain recombines TRBV7-9 with TRBJ1-2; maybe TRBD1 (6 bases). This CDR3 region has 17 residues. Germline V gene lookup returns CDR1 SEHNR and CDR2 FQNEAQ (reference sequence). The V and J ends lost 1 base and 2 bases respectively, with 17 bases between them. CDR3 nucleotide sequence: TGTGCCAGCAGCTTAGGCGTGACAGGAGGGCGAAACTATGGCTACACCTTC. This codes for CASSLGVTGGRNYGYTF.

This chain connects TRBV10-1 to TRBJ2-7; 11 bases agree with TRBD2. The CDR3 covers 17 residues. Germline V lookup: CDR1 WNHNN, CDR2 SYGVQD (reference sequence). The J segment lost 3 bases and the V segment lost 8 bases, leaving 15 bases of the junction unmatched. The CDR3 bases are TGCGCCAGCCCTGACAGTGGGGGACTAGCGGAATTCTACGAGCAGTACTTC. Protein: CASPDSGGLAEFYEQYF.

This clonotype has at least ten counts. This sequence joins TRBV12-3 or TRBV12-4 and TRBJ2-5; tentatively, D is TRBD1 (5 bases). This CDR3 has 13 residues. Trimming left V 3 bases short and J 5 bases short, with 10 bases between. CDR3 sequence: CASSFRARETQYF. The CDR3 DNA sequence: TGTGCCAGCAGTTTCAGGGCGCGGGAGACCCAGTACTTC.

The chain combines TRBV27 with TRBJ2-7; the match to TRBD2 covers 14 bases. The CDR3 spans 16 residues. Germline values: CDR1 MNHEY, CDR2 SMNVEV (reference sequence). Trimming removed 5 bases from V and 6 bases from J; junction bases left unmatched: 9. CDR3 sequence reads: CASSEQGLAGAAEQYF. The CDR3 bases are TGTGCCAGCAGTGAGCAGGGACTAGCGGGAGCAGCCGAGCAGTACTTC.

This clonotype was counted at least ten times. Because the CDR3's place on the DNA is in doubt, the DNA is left out and the CDR3 is given as listed by TCRdb. V and J are TRBV7-9 and TRBJ1-5; the tabulated D call, TRBD1, remains unverified against the DNA. CDR1 and CDR2 (germline): SEHNR, FQNEAQ (reference sequence). The CDR3 region is 15 residues in length, termini included. CDR3 region: CASSSSSRGGQPQHF.

This clonotype appeared many times. CDR3 loop: CASSLSLALTYNEQFF. The DNA of the CDR3 is TGTGCCAGCAGTTTGAGCTTAGCCCTAACCTACAATGAGCAGTTCTTC. This rearrangement joins TRBV12-3 or TRBV12-4 to TRBJ2-1, with unresolved D. V was cut by 3 bases and J by 2 bases, with 14 bases left in between. The CDR3 is 16 residues long.

This clonotype occurred a few times. The rearrangement links TRBV2 to TRBJ2-1, with 12 bases fitting TRBD2. The V gene's germline CDR1 is SNHLY and CDR2 FYNNEI. The ends lost 5 bases at V and 6 bases at J; junction bases unmatched: 5. This CDR3 has 15 amino acids. The DNA for the CDR3 is TGTGCCAGCAGTCCCCTAGCGGGAGGGATCAATGAGCAGTTCTTC. Its protein is CASSPLAGGINEQFF. The full variable domain, its missing parts supplied by reference TRBV2 and TRBJ2-1, is EPEVTQTPSHQVTQMGQEVILRCVPISNHLYFYWYRQILGQKVEFLVSFYNNEISEKSEIFDDQFSVERPDGSNFTLKIRSTKLEDSAMYFCASSPLAGGINEQFFGPGTRLTVL.

The chain combines TRBV19 with TRBJ2-7, with 14 bases matching TRBD2. The V gene's germline CDR1 is LNHDA and CDR2 SQIVND (reference sequence). The CDR3 spans 13 residues. Germline trimming cut 7 bases from V and 6 bases from J; bases unmatched to any gene: 2. The CDR3 DNA sequence: TGTGCCAGTACAGGGACTAGCGGGGGCGAGCAGTACTTC. Translated, it gives CASTGTSGGEQYF. The variable domain in full, with the rest retrieved from reference TRBV19 and TRBJ2-7, is DGGITQSPKYLFRKEGQNVTLSCEQNLNHDAMYWYRQDPGQGLRLIYYSQIVNDFQKGDIAEGYSVSREKKESFPLTVTSAQKNPTAFYLCASTGTSGGEQYFGPGTRLTVT.

This clonotype was counted a few times. This chain uses TRBV3-1 with TRBJ1-1, with D uncertain. The germline gives CDR1 LGHDT, CDR2 YNNKEL (reference sequence). The length of the CDR3 is 13 residues. Deletions cut 7 bases from V and 4 bases from J, with 13 bases between. CDR3 loop: CASTLRGGTEAFF. The CDR3 nucleotides read TGTGCCAGCACCCTGCGGGGTGGCACTGAAGCTTTCTTT.

The chain combines TRBV27 with TRBJ2-5; TRBD2 agrees at 14 bases. V lost 6 bases, J lost 4 bases, and 7 bases stayed unmatched. Germline lookup yields CDR1 MNHEY and CDR2 SMNVEV (reference sequence). This CDR3 has 16 amino acids. The CDR3 DNA sequence: TGTGCCAGCAGGCGACTAGCGGGAGGGATGGGAGAGACCCAGTACTTC. It codes for CASRRLAGGMGETQYF.